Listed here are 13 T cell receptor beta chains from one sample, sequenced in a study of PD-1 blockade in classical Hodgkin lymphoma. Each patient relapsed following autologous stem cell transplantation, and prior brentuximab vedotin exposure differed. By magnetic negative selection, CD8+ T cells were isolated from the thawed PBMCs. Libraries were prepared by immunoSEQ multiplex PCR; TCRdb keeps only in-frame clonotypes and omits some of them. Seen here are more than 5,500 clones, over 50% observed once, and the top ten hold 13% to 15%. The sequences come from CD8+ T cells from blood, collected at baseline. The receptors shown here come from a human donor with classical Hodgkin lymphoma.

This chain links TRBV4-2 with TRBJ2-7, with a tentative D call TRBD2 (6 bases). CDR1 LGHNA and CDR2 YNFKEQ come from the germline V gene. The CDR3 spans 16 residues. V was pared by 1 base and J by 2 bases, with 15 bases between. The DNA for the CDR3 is TGTGCCAGCAGCCAAGTTGAGGGAGGAGGGACCTACGAGCAGTACTTC. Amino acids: CASSQVEGGGTYEQYF.

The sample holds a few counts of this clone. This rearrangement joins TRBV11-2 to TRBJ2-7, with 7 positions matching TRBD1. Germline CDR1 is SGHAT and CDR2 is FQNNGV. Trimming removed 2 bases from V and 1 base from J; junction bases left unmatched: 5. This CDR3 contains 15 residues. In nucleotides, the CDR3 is TGTGCCAGCAGCTTATGGGACAGTTCTTCCTACGAGCAGTACTTC. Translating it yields CASSLWDSSSYEQYF.

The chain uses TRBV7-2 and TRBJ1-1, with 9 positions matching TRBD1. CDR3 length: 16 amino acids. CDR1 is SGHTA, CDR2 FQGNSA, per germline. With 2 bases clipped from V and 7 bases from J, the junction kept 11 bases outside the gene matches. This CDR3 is CASSLLPMGQGFEAFF. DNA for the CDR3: TGTGCCAGCAGCTTACTGCCTATGGGACAGGGCTTTGAAGCTTTCTTT. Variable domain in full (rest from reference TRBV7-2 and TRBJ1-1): GAGVSQSPSNKVTEKGKDVELRCDPISGHTALYWYRQSLGQGLEFLIYFQGNSAPDKSGLPSDRFSAERTGGSVSTLTIQRTQQEDSAVYLCASSLLPMGQGFEAFFGQGTRLTVV.

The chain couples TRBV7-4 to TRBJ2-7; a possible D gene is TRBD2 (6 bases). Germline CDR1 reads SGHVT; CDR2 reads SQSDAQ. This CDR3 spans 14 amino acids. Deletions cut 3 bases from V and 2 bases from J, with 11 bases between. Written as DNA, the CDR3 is TGTGCCAGCAGCTTCTTAGCGGAGACCTACGAGCAGTACTTC. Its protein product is CASSFLAETYEQYF.

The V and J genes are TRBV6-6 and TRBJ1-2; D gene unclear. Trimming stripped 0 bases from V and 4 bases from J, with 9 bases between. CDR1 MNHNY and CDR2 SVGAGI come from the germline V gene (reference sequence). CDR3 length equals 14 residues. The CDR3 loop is CASSYSSTVYGYTF. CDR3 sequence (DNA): TGTGCCAGCAGTTACTCATCCACCGTCTATGGCTACACCTTC.

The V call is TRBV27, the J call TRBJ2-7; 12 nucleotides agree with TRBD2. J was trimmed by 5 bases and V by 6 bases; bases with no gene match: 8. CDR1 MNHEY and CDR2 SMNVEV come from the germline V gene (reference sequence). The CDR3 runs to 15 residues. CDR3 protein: CASSGRLAGAHEQYF. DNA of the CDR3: TGTGCCAGCAGCGGGAGACTAGCGGGAGCCCACGAGCAGTACTTC.

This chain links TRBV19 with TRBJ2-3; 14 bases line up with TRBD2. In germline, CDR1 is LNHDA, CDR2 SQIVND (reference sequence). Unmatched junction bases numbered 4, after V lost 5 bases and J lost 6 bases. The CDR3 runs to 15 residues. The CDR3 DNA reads TGTGCCAGTAGTGCAGGGACTAGCGGGAGTGATACGCAGTATTTT. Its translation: CASSAGTSGSDTQYF. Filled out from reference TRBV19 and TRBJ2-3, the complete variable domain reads DGGITQSPKYLFRKEGQNVTLSCEQNLNHDAMYWYRQDPGQGLRLIYYSQIVNDFQKGDIAEGYSVSREKKESFPLTVTSAQKNPTAFYLCASSAGTSGSDTQYFGPGTRLTVL.

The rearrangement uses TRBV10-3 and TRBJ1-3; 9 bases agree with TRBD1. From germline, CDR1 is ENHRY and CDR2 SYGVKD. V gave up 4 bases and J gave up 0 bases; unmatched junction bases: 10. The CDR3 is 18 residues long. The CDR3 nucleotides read TGTGCCATCAGTGGATCCCGGGACAGGGAGAGCTCTGGAAACACCATATATTTT. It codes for CAISGSRDRESSGNTIYF.

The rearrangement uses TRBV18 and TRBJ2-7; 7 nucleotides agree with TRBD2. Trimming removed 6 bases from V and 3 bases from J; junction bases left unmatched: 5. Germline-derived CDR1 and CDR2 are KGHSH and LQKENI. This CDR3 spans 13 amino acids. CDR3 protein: CASSLSGDYEQYF. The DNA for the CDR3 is TGTGCCAGCTCTTTGAGCGGGGACTACGAGCAGTACTTC.

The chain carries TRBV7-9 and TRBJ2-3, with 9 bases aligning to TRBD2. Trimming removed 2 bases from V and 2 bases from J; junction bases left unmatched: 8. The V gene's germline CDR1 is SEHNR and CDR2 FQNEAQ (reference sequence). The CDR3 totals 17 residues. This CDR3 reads CASSLFWREGNTDTQYF. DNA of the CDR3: TGTGCCAGCAGCTTATTCTGGCGGGAGGGTAACACAGATACGCAGTATTTT.

The CDR3 nucleotides read TGTGCCAGCAGTTTCGGGCTAGCGCCTAAGAATGAGCAGTTCTTC. Translated, it gives CASSFGLAPKNEQFF. The chain recombines TRBV28 with TRBJ2-1; tentative D call: TRBD2 (6 bases). The germline gives CDR1 MDHEN, CDR2 SYDVKM. V lost 3 bases and J lost 7, with 16 bases in between. This CDR3 has 15 residues.

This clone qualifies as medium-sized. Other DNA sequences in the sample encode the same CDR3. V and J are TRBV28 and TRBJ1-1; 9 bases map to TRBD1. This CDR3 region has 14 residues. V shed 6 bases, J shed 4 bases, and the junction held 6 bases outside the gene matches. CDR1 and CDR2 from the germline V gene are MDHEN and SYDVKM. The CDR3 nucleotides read TGTGCCAGCAGGCCGGGACAGGGTTCCACTGAAGCTTTCTTT. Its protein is CASRPGQGSTEAFF.

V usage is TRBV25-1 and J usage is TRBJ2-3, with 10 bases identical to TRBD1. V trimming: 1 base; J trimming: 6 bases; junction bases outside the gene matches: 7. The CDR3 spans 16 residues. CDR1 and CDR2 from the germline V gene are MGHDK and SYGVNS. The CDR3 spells CASSEFRQGARDTQYF. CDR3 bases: TGTGCCAGCAGTGAATTCAGACAGGGGGCGCGGGATACGCAGTATTTT.